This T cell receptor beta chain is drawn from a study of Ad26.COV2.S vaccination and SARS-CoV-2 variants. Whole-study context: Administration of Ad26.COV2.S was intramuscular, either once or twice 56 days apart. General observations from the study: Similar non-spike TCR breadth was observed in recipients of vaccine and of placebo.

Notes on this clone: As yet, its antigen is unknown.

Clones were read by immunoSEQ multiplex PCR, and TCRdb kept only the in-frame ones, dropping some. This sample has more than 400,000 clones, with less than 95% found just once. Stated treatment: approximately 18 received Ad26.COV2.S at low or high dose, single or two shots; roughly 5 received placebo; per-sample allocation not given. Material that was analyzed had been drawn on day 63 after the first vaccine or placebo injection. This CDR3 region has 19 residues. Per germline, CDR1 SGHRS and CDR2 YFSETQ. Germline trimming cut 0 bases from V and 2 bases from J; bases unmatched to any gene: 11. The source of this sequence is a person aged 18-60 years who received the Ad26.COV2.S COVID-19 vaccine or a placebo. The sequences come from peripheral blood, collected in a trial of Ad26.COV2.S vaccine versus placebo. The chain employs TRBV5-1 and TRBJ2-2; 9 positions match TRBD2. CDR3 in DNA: TGCGCCAGCAGCTTGGATCTCCGACTAGCGGAGTTTAACACCGGGGAGCTGTTTTTT. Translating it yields CASSLDLRLAEFNTGELFF.